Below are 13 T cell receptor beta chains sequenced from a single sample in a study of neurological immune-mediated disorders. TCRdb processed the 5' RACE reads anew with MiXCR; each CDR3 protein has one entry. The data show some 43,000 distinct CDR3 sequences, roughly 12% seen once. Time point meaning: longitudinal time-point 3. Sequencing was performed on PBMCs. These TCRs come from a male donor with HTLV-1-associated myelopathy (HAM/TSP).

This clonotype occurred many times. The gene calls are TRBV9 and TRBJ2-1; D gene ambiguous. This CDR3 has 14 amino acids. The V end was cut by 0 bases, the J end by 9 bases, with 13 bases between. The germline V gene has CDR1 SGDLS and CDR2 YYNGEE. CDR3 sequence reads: CASSVGAEAGEQFF. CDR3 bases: TGTGCCAGCAGCGTAGGGGCGGAAGCTGGTGAGCAGTTCTTC.

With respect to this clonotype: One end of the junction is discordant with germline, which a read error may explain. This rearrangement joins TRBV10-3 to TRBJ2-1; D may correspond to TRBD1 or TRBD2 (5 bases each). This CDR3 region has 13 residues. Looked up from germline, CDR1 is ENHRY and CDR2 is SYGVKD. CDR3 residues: CAISAKRDDEQSF. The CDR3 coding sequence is TGTGCCATCAGTGCAAAGAGGGACGATGAGCAGTCCTTC.

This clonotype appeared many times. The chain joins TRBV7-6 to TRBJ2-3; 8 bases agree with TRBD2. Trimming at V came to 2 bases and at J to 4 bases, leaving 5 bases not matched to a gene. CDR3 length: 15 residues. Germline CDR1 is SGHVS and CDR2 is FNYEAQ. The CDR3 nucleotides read TGTGCCAGCAGCTTACTCGCTAGCGGGTCAGATACGCAGTATTTT. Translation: CASSLLASGSDTQYF. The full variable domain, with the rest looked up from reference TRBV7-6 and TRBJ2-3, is GAGVSQSPRYKVTKRGQDVALRCDPISGHVSLYWYRQALGQGPEFLTYFNYEAQQDKSGLPNDRFSAERPEGSISTLTIQRTEQRDSAMYRCASSLLASGSDTQYFGPGTRLTVL.

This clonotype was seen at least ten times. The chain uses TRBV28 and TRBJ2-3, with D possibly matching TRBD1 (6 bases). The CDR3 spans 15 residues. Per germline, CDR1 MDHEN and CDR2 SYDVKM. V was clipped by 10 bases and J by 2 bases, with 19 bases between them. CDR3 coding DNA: TGTGCCACCAACTCAGGGGCATCCTTCACAGATACGCAGTATTTT. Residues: CATNSGASFTDTQYF.

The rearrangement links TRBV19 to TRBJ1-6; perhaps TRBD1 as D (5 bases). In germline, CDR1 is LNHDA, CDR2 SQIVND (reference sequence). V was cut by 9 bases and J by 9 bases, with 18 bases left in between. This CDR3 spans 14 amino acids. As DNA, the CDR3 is TGTGCCAGACTAACCGGGACCGGTAGTTCACCCCTCCACTTT. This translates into CARLTGTGSSPLHF.

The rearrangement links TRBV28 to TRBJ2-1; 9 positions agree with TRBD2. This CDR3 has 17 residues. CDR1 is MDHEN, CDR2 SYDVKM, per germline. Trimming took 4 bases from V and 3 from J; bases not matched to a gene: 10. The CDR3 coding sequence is TGTGCCAGCAGTTCACAATCCCTAGCGGGACTCTACAATGAGCAGTTCTTC. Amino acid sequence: CASSSQSLAGLYNEQFF. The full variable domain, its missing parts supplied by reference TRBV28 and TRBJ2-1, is DVKVTQSSRYLVKRTGEKVFLECVQDMDHENMFWYRQDPGLGLRLIYFSYDVKMKEKGDIPEGYSVSREKKERFSLILESASTNQTSMYLCASSSQSLAGLYNEQFFGPGTRLTVL.

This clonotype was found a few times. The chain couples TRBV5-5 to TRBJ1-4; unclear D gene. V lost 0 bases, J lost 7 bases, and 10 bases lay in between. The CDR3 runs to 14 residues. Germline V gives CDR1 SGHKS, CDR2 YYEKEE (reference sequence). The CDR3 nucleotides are TGTGCCAGCAGCTTGGAGGGTTTAGGTGAAAAACTGTTTTTT. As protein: CASSLEGLGEKLFF. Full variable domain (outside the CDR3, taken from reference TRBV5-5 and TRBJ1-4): DAGVTQSPTHLIKTRGQQVTLRCSPISGHKSVSWYQQVLGQGPQFIFQYYEKEERGRGNFPDRFSARQFPNYSSELNVNALLLGDSALYLCASSLEGLGEKLFFGSGTQLSVL.

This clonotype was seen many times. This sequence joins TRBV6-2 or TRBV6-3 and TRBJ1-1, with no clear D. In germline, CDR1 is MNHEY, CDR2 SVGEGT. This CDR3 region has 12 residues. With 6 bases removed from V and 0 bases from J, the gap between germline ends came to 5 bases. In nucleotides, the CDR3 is TGTGCCAGCAGGACTCTGAACACTGAAGCTTTCTTT. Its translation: CASRTLNTEAFF.

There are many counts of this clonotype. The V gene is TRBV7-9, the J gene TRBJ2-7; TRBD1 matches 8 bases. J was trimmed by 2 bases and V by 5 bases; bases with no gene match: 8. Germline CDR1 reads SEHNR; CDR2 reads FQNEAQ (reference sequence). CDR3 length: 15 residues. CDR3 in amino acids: CASSLGTGETYEQYF. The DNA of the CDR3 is TGTGCCAGCAGCCTCGGGACAGGCGAAACCTACGAGCAGTACTTC.

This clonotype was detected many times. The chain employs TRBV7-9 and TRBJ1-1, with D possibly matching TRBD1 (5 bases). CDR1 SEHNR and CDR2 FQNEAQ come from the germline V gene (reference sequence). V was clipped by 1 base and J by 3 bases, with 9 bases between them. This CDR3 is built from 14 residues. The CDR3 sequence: CASSLGGRDTEAFF. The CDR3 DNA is TGTGCCAGCAGCTTAGGGGGGAGGGACACTGAAGCTTTCTTT.

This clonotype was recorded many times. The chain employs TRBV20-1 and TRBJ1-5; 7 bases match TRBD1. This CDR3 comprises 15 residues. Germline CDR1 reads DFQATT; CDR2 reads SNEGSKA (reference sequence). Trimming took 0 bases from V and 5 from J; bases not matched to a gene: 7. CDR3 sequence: CSARDIRRGYQPQHF. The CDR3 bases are TGCAGTGCTAGAGATATTCGCAGGGGGTATCAGCCCCAGCATTTT.

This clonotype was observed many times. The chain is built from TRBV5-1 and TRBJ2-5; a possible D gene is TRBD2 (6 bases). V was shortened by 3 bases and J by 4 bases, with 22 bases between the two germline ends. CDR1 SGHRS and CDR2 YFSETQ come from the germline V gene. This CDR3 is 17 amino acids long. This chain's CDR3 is CASSWLSRRGRRETQYF. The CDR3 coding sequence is TGCGCCAGCAGCTGGCTATCTCGGCGAGGGAGGCGAGAGACCCAGTACTTC.

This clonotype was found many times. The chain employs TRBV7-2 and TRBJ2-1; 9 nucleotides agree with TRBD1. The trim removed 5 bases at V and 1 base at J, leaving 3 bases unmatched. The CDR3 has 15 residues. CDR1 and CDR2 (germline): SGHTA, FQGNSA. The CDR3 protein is CASSQDRGSYNEQFF. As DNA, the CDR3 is TGTGCCAGCAGCCAGGACAGGGGTTCCTACAATGAGCAGTTCTTC.